The next 26 T cell receptor beta chains were all read from a single sample in a study of shared T cell receptors in the human thymus. The assay was immunoSEQ multiplex PCR, and TCRdb's table has in-frame clones only and misses some. The sample holds hundreds of thousands of clones; over 75% are singletons and the top ten take under 0.01%. In addition, the sample was reused for a study of human thymus T cells.

Sequenced: thymocytes. Receptor source: a boy under two years old with a congenital heart defect.

This chain links TRBV12-5 with TRBJ2-7; the match to TRBD2 covers 10 bases. The V gene's germline CDR1 is LGHNT and CDR2 FRNRAP. The trim removed 2 bases at V and 5 bases at J, leaving 6 bases unmatched. The CDR3 totals 15 residues. The CDR3 sequence is CASGLRSGRANEQYF. CDR3 coding DNA: TGTGCTAGTGGTTTGAGGAGCGGGAGGGCAAACGAGCAGTACTTC.

The J gene is TRBJ2-3, the V gene TRBV6-5; possible D gene TRBD1, 6 bases. The CDR3 has 14 amino acids. The V end lost 9 bases, the J end lost 3 bases, and 16 bases lay between the germline ends. From germline, CDR1 is MNHEY and CDR2 SVGAGI. The CDR3 nucleotides read TGTGCCAGTCAGCCTACAGGGTTAACAGATACGCAGTATTTT. Translation: CASQPTGLTDTQYF.

The V and J genes are TRBV4-1 and TRBJ1-5; tentatively, D is TRBD1 (5 bases). Per germline, CDR1 MGHRA and CDR2 YSYEKL. The ends were cut back, 0 bases at V and 2 bases at J, with 11 bases in the middle. CDR3 size: 16 residues. CDR3 nucleotides: TGCGCCAGCAGCCAAGACGGCAGGGAGGGCAATCAGCCCCAGCATTTT. It is translated as CASSQDGREGNQPQHF.

V and J are TRBV29-1 and TRBJ2-1, with D maybe TRBD2 (6 bases). The germline V gene encodes CDR1 SQVTM and CDR2 ANQGSEA. Trimming stripped 6 bases from V and 6 bases from J, with 15 bases between. This CDR3 contains 13 residues. This chain's CDR3 is CSVPRGIGNEQFF. The DNA of the CDR3 is TGCAGCGTCCCTCGGGGGATCGGCAATGAGCAGTTCTTC.

The J gene is TRBJ1-1, the V gene TRBV18; D possibly corresponds to TRBD1 (6 bases). Germline CDR1 is KGHSH and CDR2 is LQKENI. The CDR3 runs to 14 residues. V was clipped by 2 bases and J by 1 base, with 8 bases between them. This CDR3 reads CASSPWGPNTEAFF. CDR3 in DNA: TGTGCCAGCTCACCATGGGGGCCGAACACTGAAGCTTTCTTT.

V is TRBV27 and J is TRBJ1-1; a possible D gene is TRBD1 (5 bases). Germline-derived CDR1 and CDR2 are MNHEY and SMNVEV (reference sequence). V dropped 0 bases and J dropped 3 bases, with 17 bases sitting between them. The length of the CDR3 is 17 residues. Here the CDR3 DNA reads TGTGCCAGCAGTTTATCTGTTCCAGGGAATGGGGACACTGAAGCTTTCTTT. Amino acids: CASSLSVPGNGDTEAFF.

The V and J genes are TRBV5-6 and TRBJ1-4; 10 nucleotides align to TRBD1. The germline V gene encodes CDR1 SGHDT and CDR2 YYEEEE. This CDR3 region has 17 residues. V lost 6 bases, J lost 7 bases, and 15 bases stayed unmatched. In DNA form, the CDR3 reads TGTGCCAGCATCACCCGCAAGTCGTGGGACAGGGGTGAAAAACTGTTTTTT. It specifies CASITRKSWDRGEKLFF.

V is TRBV11-3 and J is TRBJ2-1, with TRBD1 matching over 7 bases. The V and J ends lost 2 bases and 6 bases, in that order; junction bases with no gene match: 7. In germline, CDR1 is SGHNT, CDR2 YENEEA. The length of the CDR3 is 15 residues. In nucleotides, the CDR3 is TGTGCCAGCAGCTTAAACAGGGGATGGGGCAATGAGCAGTTCTTC. It specifies CASSLNRGWGNEQFF. The full variable domain, its missing parts supplied by reference TRBV11-3 and TRBJ2-1, is EAGVVQSPRYKIIEKKQPVAFWCNPISGHNTLYWYLQNLGQGPELLIRYENEEAVDDSQLPKDRFSAERLKGVDSTLKIQPAELGDSAVYLCASSLNRGWGNEQFFGPGTRLTVL.

The chain combines TRBV4-3 with TRBJ1-5; D may be TRBD1 (6 bases). The CDR3 runs 19 residues. Between the trimmed V and J ends, which lost 3 bases and 4 bases, there was a span of 25 bases. Germline V gene lookup returns CDR1 LGHNA and CDR2 YSLEER. This CDR3 is CASSQSLREPGHSNQPQHF. The CDR3 DNA follows: TGCGCCAGCAGCCAGTCCCTGAGGGAACCGGGACACTCAAATCAGCCCCAGCATTTT.

On this clone itself: The junction does not match germline at one end; this may be a read error. V gene TRBV9 combines with J gene TRBJ2-7, with D possibly TRBD2 on 6 matching bases. Germline CDR1 and CDR2: SGDLS and YYNGEE. The CDR3 extends over 16 amino acids. The CDR3 bases are TGTGCCAGCAGCCCCCATCCGACGGGAGACTCCCACGAGCAGTACTTC. Translation gives CASSPHPTGDSHEQYF.

The chain couples TRBV18 to TRBJ1-1; D not resolved. The germline V and J ends were trimmed by 3 bases and 1 base, with 6 bases remaining between them. CDR1 KGHSH and CDR2 LQKENI come from the germline V gene. The CDR3 runs 13 residues. The CDR3 spells CASSPDTNTEAFF. The CDR3 nucleotides read TGTGCCAGCTCACCCGACACGAACACTGAAGCTTTCTTT.

The J gene is TRBJ2-2, the V gene TRBV2; 13 bases line up with TRBD2. Trimming cost V 6 bases and J 6 bases; bases outside gene matches: 22. Germline lookup yields CDR1 SNHLY and CDR2 FYNNEI. The CDR3 covers 21 residues. Written as DNA, the CDR3 is TGTGCCAGCAGGCAACCCGCACCCGGGACGGGACTAGCGGGGTCGGCCGGGGAGCTGTTTTTT. Amino acid sequence: CASRQPAPGTGLAGSAGELFF.

The rearrangement links TRBV6-1 to TRBJ1-1, with TRBD1 matching 9 bases. CDR1 is MNHNS and CDR2 is SASEGT in the germline V gene. Trimming removed 2 bases from V and 1 base from J; junction bases left unmatched: 8. This CDR3 comprises 17 residues. As DNA, the CDR3 is TGTGCCAGCAGTGAAACGGAATGGGACAGGGAGAACACTGAAGCTTTCTTT. Translation: CASSETEWDRENTEAFF.

The V gene is TRBV4-3, the J gene TRBJ1-2; no clear D gene. This CDR3 has 13 residues. Germline V CDR1 and CDR2: LGHNA, YSLEER. Trimming removed 0 bases at V and 7 bases at J, with 9 bases between. DNA for the CDR3: TGCGCCAGCAGCCAAGATCGGGTCGCTGGCTACACCTTC. It encodes CASSQDRVAGYTF.

This clone was recorded once. The chain employs TRBV27 and TRBJ2-7; D uncertain. Germline CDR1 MNHEY, CDR2 SMNVEV (reference sequence). The CDR3 length is 16 residues. Trimming shortened V by 3 bases and J by 3 bases, and 18 bases separated the two germline ends. The CDR3 reads CASSFGAASFHYEQYF. CDR3 sequence (DNA): TGTGCCAGCAGTTTTGGTGCGGCTAGTTTCCACTACGAGCAGTACTTC.

This clone was picked up a small number of times. This chain connects TRBV5-1 to TRBJ1-3; no clear D. The ends were cut back, 0 bases at V and 0 bases at J, with 10 bases in the middle. The length of the CDR3 is 16 residues. Germline V gene data show CDR1 as SGHRS and CDR2 as YFSETQ. CDR3 coding DNA: TGCGCCAGCAGCTTGGAGAACAGCCTCTCTGGAAACACCATATATTTT. Protein sequence: CASSLENSLSGNTIYF.

The J gene is TRBJ2-7, the V gene TRBV5-1, with D uncertain. Germline V CDR1 and CDR2: SGHRS, YFSETQ. Between the trimmed V and J ends, which lost 4 bases and 2 bases, there was a span of 16 bases. The CDR3 spans 15 residues. The CDR3 coding sequence is TGCGCCAGCAGCGACTGGTCTGACTGGCCCTACGAGCAGTACTTC. As protein: CASSDWSDWPYEQYF.

This clone was seen once. The gene calls are TRBV15 and TRBJ1-5; D unresolved. The V and J ends lost 0 bases and 2 bases respectively, with 32 bases between them. In germline, CDR1 is LNHNV, CDR2 YYDKDF (reference sequence). This CDR3 comprises 23 residues. CDR3 nucleotides: TGTGCCACCAGCAGAGATTTGAGGGAGACCCGAATGGTCGATATAAAAGGCAATCAGCCCCAGCATTTT. It codes for CATSRDLRETRMVDIKGNQPQHF.

A single count supports this clone. Relative to the germline gene, one junction end is altered; a read error may explain this. The chain is built from TRBV9 and TRBJ2-5, with D unresolved. The CDR3 length is 14 residues. CDR1 and CDR2 (germline): SGDLS, YYNGEE. The DNA of the CDR3 is TGTGCCAGCAGCGTAGGACGGTCCCAGCAAAACTACGACTTC. Residues: CASSVGRSQQNYDF.

J is TRBJ2-3 and V is TRBV7-2; 10 positions match TRBD1. The CDR3 length is 16 residues. V shed 1 base, J shed 1 base, and the junction held 2 bases outside the gene matches. Germline-derived CDR1 and CDR2 are SGHTA and FQGNSA. CDR3 in amino acids: CASSLEGTGGTDTQYF. CDR3 DNA: TGTGCCAGCAGCTTAGAGGGGACAGGGGGCACAGATACGCAGTATTTT.

This clone was detected a few times. The chain recombines TRBV30 with TRBJ1-2; a weak D match, TRBD1 (6 bases). The germline V gene encodes CDR1 GTSNPN and CDR2 SVGIG (reference sequence). V was cut by 0 bases and J by 3 bases, with 11 bases left in between. This CDR3 has 14 residues. The CDR3 nucleotides are TGTGCCTGGAGTGTACAGGGAAGTGACTATGGCTACACCTTC. Translating it yields CAWSVQGSDYGYTF.

In its sample, this clone was seen a few times. The rearrangement joins TRBV15 to TRBJ2-2; TRBD2 might be the D (6 bases). V lost 0 bases and J 4 bases, leaving 12 bases between the germline ends. Germline CDR1 and CDR2: LNHNV and YYDKDF (reference sequence). CDR3 length equals 16 residues. The CDR3 DNA reads TGTGCCACCAGCAGAGATCCCGGAGGGGTCACCGGGGAGCTGTTTTTT. Translation: CATSRDPGGVTGELFF.

Only a few counts were recorded for this clone. The rearrangement links TRBV5-4 to TRBJ1-2; TRBD1 matches 8 bases. The CDR3 is made up of 14 amino acids. With V trimmed by 4 bases and J by 7 bases, 9 bases remained unmatched. Looked up from germline, CDR1 is SGHNT and CDR2 is YYREEE (reference sequence). In nucleotides, the CDR3 is TGTGCCAGCAGCCCTGTCGGGACAGGAGGTGGCTACACCTTC. As protein: CASSPVGTGGGYTF.

The gene calls are TRBV9 and TRBJ1-3; D gene ambiguous. V gave up 0 bases and J gave up 0 bases, with 13 bases separating them. The length of the CDR3 is 17 residues. Looked up from germline, CDR1 is SGDLS and CDR2 is YYNGEE. CDR3 DNA sequence: TGTGCCAGCAGCGTAGAGAGTGAGGGAGACTCTGGAAACACCATATATTTT. Translating gives CASSVESEGDSGNTIYF. The full variable domain, with the rest looked up from reference TRBV9 and TRBJ1-3, is DSGVTQTPKHLITATGQRVTLRCSPRSGDLSVYWYQQSLDQGLQFLIQYYNGEERAKGNILERFSAQQFPDLHSELNLSSLELGDSALYFCASSVESEGDSGNTIYFGEGSWLTVV.

This clone was seen a single time. The chain links TRBV29-1 to TRBJ2-7, with D possibly being TRBD1 (6 bases). The CDR3 consists of 12 residues. Trimming cost V 6 bases and J 2 bases, with 11 bases left between them. Germline values: CDR1 SQVTM, CDR2 ANQGSEA. CDR3 DNA sequence: TGCAGCGTGCGAACAGGGACCTACGAGCAGTACTTC. This encodes CSVRTGTYEQYF.

The chain has TRBV9 and TRBJ2-3; D gene uncertain. This CDR3 comprises 12 residues. CDR1 is SGDLS, CDR2 YYNGEE, per germline. Deletions cut 9 bases from V and 2 bases from J, with 10 bases between. This CDR3 is CATQAITDTQYF. The CDR3 DNA reads TGTGCCACCCAAGCCATCACAGATACGCAGTATTTT.